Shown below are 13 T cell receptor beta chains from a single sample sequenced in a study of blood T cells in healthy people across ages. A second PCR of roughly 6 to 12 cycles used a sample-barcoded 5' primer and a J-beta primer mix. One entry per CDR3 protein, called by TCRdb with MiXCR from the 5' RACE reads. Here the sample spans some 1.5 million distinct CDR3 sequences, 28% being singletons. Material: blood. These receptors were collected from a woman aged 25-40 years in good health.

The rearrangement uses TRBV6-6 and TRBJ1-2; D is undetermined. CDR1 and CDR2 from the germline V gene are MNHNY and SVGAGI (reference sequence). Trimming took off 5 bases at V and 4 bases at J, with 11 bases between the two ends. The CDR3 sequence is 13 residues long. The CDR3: CASSRGDLYGYTF. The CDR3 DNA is TGTGCCAGCAGTCGCGGGGATCTCTATGGCTACACCTTC.

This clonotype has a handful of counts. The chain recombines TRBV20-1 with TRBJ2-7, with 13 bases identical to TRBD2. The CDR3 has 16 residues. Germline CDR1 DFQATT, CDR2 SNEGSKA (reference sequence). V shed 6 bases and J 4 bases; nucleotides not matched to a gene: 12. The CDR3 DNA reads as TGCAGTGCCCCAATGGGCCCGACTAGCGGGAGGTACGAGCAGTACTTC. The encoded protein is CSAPMGPTSGRYEQYF.

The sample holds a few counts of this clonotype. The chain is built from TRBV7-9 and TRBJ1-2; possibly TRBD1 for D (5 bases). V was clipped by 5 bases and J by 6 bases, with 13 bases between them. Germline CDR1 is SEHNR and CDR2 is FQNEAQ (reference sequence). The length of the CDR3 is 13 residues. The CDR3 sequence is CASSQPGGNGYTF. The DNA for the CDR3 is TGTGCCAGCAGCCAGCCGGGGGGGAATGGCTACACCTTC. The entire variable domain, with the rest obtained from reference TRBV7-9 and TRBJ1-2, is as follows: DTGVSQNPRHKITKRGQNVTFRCDPISEHNRLYWYRQTLGQGPEFLTYFQNEAQLEKSRLLSDRFSAERPKGSFSTLEIQRTEQGDSAMYLCASSQPGGNGYTFGSGTRLTVV.

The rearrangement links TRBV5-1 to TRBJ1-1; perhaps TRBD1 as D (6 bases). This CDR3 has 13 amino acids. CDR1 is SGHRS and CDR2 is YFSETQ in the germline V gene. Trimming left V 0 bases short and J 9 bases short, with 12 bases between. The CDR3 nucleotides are TGCGCCAGCAGCTTGGGGATGACAGGCCAAGCTTTCTTT. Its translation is CASSLGMTGQAFF.

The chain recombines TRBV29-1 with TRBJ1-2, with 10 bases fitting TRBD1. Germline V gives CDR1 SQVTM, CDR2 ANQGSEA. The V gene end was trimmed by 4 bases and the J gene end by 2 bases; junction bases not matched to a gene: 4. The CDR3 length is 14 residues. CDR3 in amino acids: CSVGTGQGNYGYTF. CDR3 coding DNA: TGCAGCGTTGGAACGGGACAGGGGAACTATGGCTACACCTTC.

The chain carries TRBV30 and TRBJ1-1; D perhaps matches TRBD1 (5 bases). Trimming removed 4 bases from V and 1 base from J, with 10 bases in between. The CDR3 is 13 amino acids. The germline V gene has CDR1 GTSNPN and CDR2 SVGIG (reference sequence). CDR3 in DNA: TGTGCCTGGACTCTGAGGGGGAACACTGAAGCTTTCTTT. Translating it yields CAWTLRGNTEAFF. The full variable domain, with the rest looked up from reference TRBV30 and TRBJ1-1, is SQTIHQWPATLVQPVGSPLSLECTVEGTSNPNLYWYRQAAGRGLQLLFYSVGIGQISSEVPQNLSASRPQDRQFILSSKKLLLSDSGFYLCAWTLRGNTEAFFGQGTRLTVV.

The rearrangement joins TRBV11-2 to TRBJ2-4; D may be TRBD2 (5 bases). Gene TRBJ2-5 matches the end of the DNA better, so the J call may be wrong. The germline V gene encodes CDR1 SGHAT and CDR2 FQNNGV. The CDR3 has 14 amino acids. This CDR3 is CASSSLWGEETQYF. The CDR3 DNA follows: TGTGCCAGCAGCTCCCTCTGGGGAGAAGAGACCCAGTACTTC.

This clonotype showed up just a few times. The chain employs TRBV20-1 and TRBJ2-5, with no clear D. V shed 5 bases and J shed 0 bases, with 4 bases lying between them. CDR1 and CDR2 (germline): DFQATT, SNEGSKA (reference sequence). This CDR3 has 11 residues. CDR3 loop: CSAQHQETQYF. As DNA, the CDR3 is TGCAGTGCTCAACACCAAGAGACCCAGTACTTC.

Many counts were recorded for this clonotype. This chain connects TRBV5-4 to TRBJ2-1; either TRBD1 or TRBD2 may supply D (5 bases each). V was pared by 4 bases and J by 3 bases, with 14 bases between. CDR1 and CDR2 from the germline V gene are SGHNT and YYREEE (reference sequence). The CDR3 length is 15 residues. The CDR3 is CASSVTGGLYNEQFF. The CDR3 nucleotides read TGTGCCAGCAGCGTCACAGGAGGACTCTACAATGAGCAGTTCTTC.

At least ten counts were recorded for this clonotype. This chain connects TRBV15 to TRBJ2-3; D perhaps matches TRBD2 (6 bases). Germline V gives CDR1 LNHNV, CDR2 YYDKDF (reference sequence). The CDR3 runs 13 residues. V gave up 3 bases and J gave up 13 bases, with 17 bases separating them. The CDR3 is CATSRGGNIRKYF. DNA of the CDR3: TGTGCCACCAGCAGGGGAGGAAACATCCGGAAGTATTTT. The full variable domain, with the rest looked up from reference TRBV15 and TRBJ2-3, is DAMVIQNPRYQVTQFGKPVTLSCSQTLNHNVMYWYQQKSSQAPKLLFHYYDKDFNNEADTPDNFQSRRPNTSFCFLDIRSPGLGDTAMYLCATSRGGNIRKYFGPGTRLTVL.

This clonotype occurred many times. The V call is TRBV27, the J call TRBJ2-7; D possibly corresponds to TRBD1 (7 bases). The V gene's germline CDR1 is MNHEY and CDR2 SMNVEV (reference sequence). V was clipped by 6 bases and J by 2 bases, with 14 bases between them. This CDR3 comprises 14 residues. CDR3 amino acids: CASRDSGGTYEQYF. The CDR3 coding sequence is TGTGCCAGCAGGGACTCAGGGGGGACCTACGAGCAGTACTTC.

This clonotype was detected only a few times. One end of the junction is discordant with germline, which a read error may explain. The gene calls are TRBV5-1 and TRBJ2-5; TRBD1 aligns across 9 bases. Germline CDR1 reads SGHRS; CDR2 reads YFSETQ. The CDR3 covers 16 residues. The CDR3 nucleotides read TGCGCCAGCAGCTTGGGGGACAGGGAGTTCCAAGAGACCCAGTACTTT. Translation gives CASSLGDREFQETQYF.

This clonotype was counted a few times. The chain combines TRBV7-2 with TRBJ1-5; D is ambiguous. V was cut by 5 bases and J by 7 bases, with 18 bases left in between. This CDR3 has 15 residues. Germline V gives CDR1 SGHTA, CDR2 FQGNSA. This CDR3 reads CASSLPAAGSQPQHF. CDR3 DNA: TGTGCCAGCAGCCTACCGGCGGCAGGATCACAGCCCCAGCATTTT.